The sequence of this TCR beta chain was determined in a study of spatial heterogeneity in lung cancer. Time point here: sample taken at primary tumor resection. Unsorted whole RNA from tumor, nontumor lung or frozen PBMC underwent sequencing. The CDR3 has 16 amino acids. V lost 7 bases and J lost 4, with 19 bases in between. This clonotype was detected only a few times. TCRdb itself ran the 5' RACE reads through MiXCR, one entry per CDR3 protein. The data show around 13,000 distinct CDR3 sequences, approximately 15% seen once. The chain joins TRBV12-3 or TRBV12-4 to TRBJ2-2; TRBD2 is a possible D gene (5 bases). The sequenced sample was PBMCs, obtained at surgery. The receptor comes from a male donor with early-stage non-small cell lung cancer. CDR3 sequence: CASTPPLDRSTGELFF. The CDR3 coding sequence is TGTGCCAGCACCCCCCCACTAGATAGGTCCACCGGGGAGCTGTTTTTT.